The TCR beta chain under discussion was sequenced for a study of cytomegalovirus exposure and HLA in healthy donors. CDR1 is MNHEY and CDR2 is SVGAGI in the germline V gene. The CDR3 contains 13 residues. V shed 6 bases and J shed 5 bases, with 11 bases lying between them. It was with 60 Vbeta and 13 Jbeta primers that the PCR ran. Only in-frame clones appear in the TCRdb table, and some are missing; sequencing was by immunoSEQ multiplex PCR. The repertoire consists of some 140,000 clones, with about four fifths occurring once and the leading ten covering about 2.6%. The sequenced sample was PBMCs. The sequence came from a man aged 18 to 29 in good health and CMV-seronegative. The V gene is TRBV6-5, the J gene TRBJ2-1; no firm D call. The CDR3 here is CASSSRGDNEQFF. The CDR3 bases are TGTGCCAGCAGCTCCCGAGGTGACAATGAGCAGTTCTTC.